This is a list of T cell receptor beta chains from one sample in a study of blood T cell repertoires in COVID-19. Assay used: immunoSEQ multiplex PCR; TCRdb lists only in-frame clones, some missing. The sample consists of fewer than 130,000 clones, 82% of them appearing once. The material sequenced was peripheral blood. These TCRs come from a woman aged 55-69 years with acute or convalescent COVID-19. CDR3s leave out the opening cysteine and the closing phenylalanine or tryptophan. Fields, in order: V gene, J gene, CDR3 protein.

v_call: TRBV7-9
j_call: TRBJ1-1
cdr3_aa: ASSFQGATEAF

v_call: TRBV12-3/TRBV12-4
j_call: TRBJ2-7
cdr3_aa: ASSNSGYYEQY

v_call: TRBV19
j_call: TRBJ2-5
cdr3_aa: ASSSPGQGFETQY

v_call: TRBV2
j_call: TRBJ2-7
cdr3_aa: ASSEDGRGYEQY

v_call: TRBV7-2
j_call: TRBJ1-5
cdr3_aa: ASSTRTGSQPQH

v_call: TRBV30
j_call: TRBJ1-4
cdr3_aa: AWTQTGTNEKLF

v_call: TRBV4-2
j_call: TRBJ1-1
cdr3_aa: ASSQDQGGNTEAF

v_call: TRBV11-2
j_call: TRBJ2-1
cdr3_aa: ASSLQGLNEQF

v_call: TRBV28
j_call: TRBJ2-2
cdr3_aa: ASSSRGQGAVTGELF

v_call: TRBV9
j_call: TRBJ1-6
cdr3_aa: ASSANRDRGNSPLH

v_call: TRBV19
j_call: TRBJ1-2
cdr3_aa: ASSIIEGGGYT

v_call: TRBV7-2
j_call: TRBJ2-3
cdr3_aa: ASSYHSGVVADTQY

v_call: TRBV5-1
j_call: TRBJ1-5
cdr3_aa: ASSLGDRGHPQH

v_call: TRBV4-1
j_call: TRBJ2-7
cdr3_aa: ASSQEGNYEQY

v_call: TRBV25-1
j_call: TRBJ2-5
cdr3_aa: ASSDVGQGVTQY

v_call: TRBV7-9
j_call: TRBJ1-2
cdr3_aa: ASSFWTGGHGYT

v_call: TRBV7-9
j_call: TRBJ1-1
cdr3_aa: ASSLVGGEAF

v_call: TRBV4-2
j_call: TRBJ1-1
cdr3_aa: ASSHLILGGNTEAF

v_call: TRBV11-3
j_call: TRBJ2-2
cdr3_aa: ASRSSGNTGELF

v_call: TRBV7-9
j_call: TRBJ2-2
cdr3_aa: ASSLVDREVGLNTGELF

v_call: TRBV2
j_call: TRBJ2-2
cdr3_aa: ASSASGGTNTGELF

v_call: TRBV28
j_call: TRBJ1-1
cdr3_aa: ASRSGQGYTEAF

v_call: TRBV5-5
j_call: TRBJ1-4
cdr3_aa: ASSLLQGSPTTREKLF

v_call: TRBV4-1
j_call: TRBJ2-1
cdr3_aa: ASSYLVGFEQF

v_call: TRBV10-3
j_call: TRBJ1-3
cdr3_aa: AISAGENTIY

v_call: TRBV2
j_call: TRBJ2-6
cdr3_aa: ASSGQGAGVLT

v_call: TRBV5-6
j_call: TRBJ1-1
cdr3_aa: ASSLGAGGTNTEAF

v_call: TRBV5-1
j_call: TRBJ1-3
cdr3_aa: ASRQGDSGNTIY

v_call: TRBV6-6
j_call: TRBJ2-1
cdr3_aa: ASRTRTGPNEQF

v_call: TRBV18
j_call: TRBJ1-6
cdr3_aa: ASSPATRGNSPLH

v_call: TRBV28
j_call: TRBJ1-1
cdr3_aa: ASSSNWGQLNTEAF

v_call: TRBV28
j_call: TRBJ1-5
cdr3_aa: ASSLFPSDQPQH

v_call: TRBV19
j_call: TRBJ2-5
cdr3_aa: ASSPGTGRETQY

v_call: TRBV2
j_call: TRBJ2-5
cdr3_aa: ASSVEQETQY

v_call: TRBV5-1
j_call: TRBJ2-7
cdr3_aa: ASSRWTGYEQY

v_call: TRBV10-3
j_call: TRBJ1-2
cdr3_aa: AISVYEAGDNYGYT

v_call: TRBV18
j_call: TRBJ1-1
cdr3_aa: ASSPLNTEAF

v_call: TRBV7-7
j_call: TRBJ1-1
cdr3_aa: ASSSDRGAEAF

v_call: TRBV9
j_call: TRBJ1-3
cdr3_aa: ASSVAGQGASGNTIY

v_call: TRBV4-2
j_call: TRBJ2-3
cdr3_aa: ASSQDLGRGTDTQY

v_call: TRBV7-2
j_call: TRBJ1-1
cdr3_aa: ASSFNRGGTEAF

v_call: TRBV6-5
j_call: TRBJ2-2
cdr3_aa: ASRSGNTGELF

v_call: TRBV6-2/TRBV6-3
j_call: TRBJ1-4
cdr3_aa: ASSSTGFDGEKLF

v_call: TRBV19
j_call: TRBJ2-2
cdr3_aa: AARQGANTGELF

v_call: TRBV4-1
j_call: TRBJ1-5
cdr3_aa: ASSQAVDRRYSNQPQH

v_call: TRBV6-1
j_call: TRBJ2-5
cdr3_aa: ASSELDPGQETQY

v_call: TRBV29-1
j_call: TRBJ2-3
cdr3_aa: SAPTGGNADTQY

v_call: TRBV5-1
j_call: TRBJ1-3
cdr3_aa: ASSQNQGPLVGNTIY

v_call: TRBV28
j_call: TRBJ2-1
cdr3_aa: ASSRPGTGVSEQF

v_call: TRBV30
j_call: TRBJ1-3
cdr3_aa: AWGSRQGAGNTIY

v_call: TRBV5-8
j_call: TRBJ1-5
cdr3_aa: ATTTGVSNQPQH

v_call: TRBV5-6
j_call: TRBJ1-2
cdr3_aa: ASSLAAGYGYT

v_call: TRBV2
j_call: TRBJ1-3
cdr3_aa: ASGGGAYGNTIY

v_call: TRBV18
j_call: TRBJ1-3
cdr3_aa: ASSPNRGGNTIY